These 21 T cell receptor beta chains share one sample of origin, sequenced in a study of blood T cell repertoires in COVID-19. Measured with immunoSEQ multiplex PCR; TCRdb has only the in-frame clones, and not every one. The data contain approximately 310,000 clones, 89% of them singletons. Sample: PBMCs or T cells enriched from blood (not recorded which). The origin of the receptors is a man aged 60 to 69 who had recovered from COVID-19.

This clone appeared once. This CDR3 is CASSLAGGAVDTQYF. The CDR3 DNA reads TGTGCCAGCAGCTTGGCCGGCGGGGCGGTAGATACGCAGTATTTT. The chain recombines TRBV5-6 with TRBJ2-3, with D tentatively TRBD2 (6 bases). Germline assignment: CDR1 SGHDT and CDR2 YYEEEE. V lost 0 bases and J lost 5, with 13 bases in between. The CDR3 has 15 amino acids.

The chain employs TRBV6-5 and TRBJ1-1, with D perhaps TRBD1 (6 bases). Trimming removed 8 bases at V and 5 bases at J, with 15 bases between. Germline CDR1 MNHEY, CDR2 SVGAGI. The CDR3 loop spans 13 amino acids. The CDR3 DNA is TGTGCCAGCTCCCGTAACAGGGAGACTGAAGCTTTCTTT. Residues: CASSRNRETEAFF.

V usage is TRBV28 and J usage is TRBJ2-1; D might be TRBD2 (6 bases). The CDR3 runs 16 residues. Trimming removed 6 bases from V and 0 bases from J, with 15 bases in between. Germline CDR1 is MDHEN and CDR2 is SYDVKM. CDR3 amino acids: CASRNPRESSYNEQFF. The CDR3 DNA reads TGTGCCAGCAGAAACCCCCGGGAGTCCTCCTACAATGAGCAGTTCTTC. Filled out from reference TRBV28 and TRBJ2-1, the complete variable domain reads DVKVTQSSRYLVKRTGEKVFLECVQDMDHENMFWYRQDPGLGLRLIYFSYDVKMKEKGDIPEGYSVSREKKERFSLILESASTNQTSMYLCASRNPRESSYNEQFFGPGTRLTVL.

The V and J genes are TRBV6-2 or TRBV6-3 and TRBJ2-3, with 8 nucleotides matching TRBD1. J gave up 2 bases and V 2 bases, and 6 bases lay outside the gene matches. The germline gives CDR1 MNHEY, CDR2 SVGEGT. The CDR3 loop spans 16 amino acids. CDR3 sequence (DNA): TGTGCCAGCAGTTACCCCCCGACAGGGGTCACAGATACGCAGTATTTT. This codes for CASSYPPTGVTDTQYF.

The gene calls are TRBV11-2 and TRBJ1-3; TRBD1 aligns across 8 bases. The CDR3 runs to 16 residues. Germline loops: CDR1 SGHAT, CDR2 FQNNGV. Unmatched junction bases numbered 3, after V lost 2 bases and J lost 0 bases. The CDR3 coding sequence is TGTGCCAGCAGCTTATATACAGGGGGCTCTGGAAACACCATATATTTT. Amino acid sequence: CASSLYTGGSGNTIYF. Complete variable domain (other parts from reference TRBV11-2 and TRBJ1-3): EAGVAQSPRYKIIEKRQSVAFWCNPISGHATLYWYQQILGQGPKLLIQFQNNGVVDDSQLPKDRFSAERLKGVDSTLKIQPAKLEDSAVYLCASSLYTGGSGNTIYFGEGSWLTVV.

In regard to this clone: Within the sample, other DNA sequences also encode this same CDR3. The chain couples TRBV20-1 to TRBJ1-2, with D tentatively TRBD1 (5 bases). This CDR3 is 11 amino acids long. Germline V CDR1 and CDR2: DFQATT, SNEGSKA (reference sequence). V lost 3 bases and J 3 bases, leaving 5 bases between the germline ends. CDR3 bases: TGCAGTGCTAGGACAGACTATGGCTACACCTTC. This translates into CSARTDYGYTF.

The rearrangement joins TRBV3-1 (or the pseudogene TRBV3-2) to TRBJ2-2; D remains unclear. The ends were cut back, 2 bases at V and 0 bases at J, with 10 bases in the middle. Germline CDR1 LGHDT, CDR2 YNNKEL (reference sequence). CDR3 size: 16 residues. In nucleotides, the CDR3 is TGTGCCAGCAGCCAACCACCTCCTACGAACACCGGGGAGCTGTTTTTT. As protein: CASSQPPPTNTGELFF.

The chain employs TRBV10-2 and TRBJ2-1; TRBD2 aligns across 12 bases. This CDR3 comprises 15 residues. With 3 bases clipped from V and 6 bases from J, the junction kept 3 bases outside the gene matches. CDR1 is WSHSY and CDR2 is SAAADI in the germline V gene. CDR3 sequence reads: CASSDPSGRGNEQFF. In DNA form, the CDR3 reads TGCGCCAGCAGTGACCCTAGCGGGAGGGGCAATGAGCAGTTCTTC.

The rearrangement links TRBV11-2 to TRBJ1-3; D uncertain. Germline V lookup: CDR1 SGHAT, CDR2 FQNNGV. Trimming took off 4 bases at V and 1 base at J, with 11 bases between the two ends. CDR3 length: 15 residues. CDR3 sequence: CASSSQVPSGNTIYF. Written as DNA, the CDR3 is TGTGCCAGCAGCTCGCAGGTTCCTTCTGGAAACACCATATATTTT.

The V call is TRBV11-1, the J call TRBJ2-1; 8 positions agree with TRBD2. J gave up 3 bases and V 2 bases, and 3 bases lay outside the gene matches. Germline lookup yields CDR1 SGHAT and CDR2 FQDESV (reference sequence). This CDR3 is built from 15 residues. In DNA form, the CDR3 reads TGTGCCAGCAGCTTATTAGGGACTAGCTACAATGAGCAGTTCTTC. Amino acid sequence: CASSLLGTSYNEQFF.

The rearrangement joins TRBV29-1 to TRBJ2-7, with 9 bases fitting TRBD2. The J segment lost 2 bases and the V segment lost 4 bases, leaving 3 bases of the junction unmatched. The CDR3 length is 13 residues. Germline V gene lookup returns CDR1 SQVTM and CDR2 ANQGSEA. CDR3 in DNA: TGCAGCGTTGGCTCTAGCGGGGCCTACGAGCAGTACTTC. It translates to CSVGSSGAYEQYF.

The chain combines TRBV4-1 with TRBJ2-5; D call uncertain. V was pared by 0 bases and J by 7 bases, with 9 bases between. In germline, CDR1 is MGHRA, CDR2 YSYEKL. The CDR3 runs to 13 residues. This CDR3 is CASSQDAGTTQYF. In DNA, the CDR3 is TGCGCCAGCAGCCAAGATGCAGGCACGACCCAGTACTTC.

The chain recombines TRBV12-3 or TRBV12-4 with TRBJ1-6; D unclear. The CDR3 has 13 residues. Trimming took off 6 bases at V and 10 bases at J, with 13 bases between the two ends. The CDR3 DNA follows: TGTGCCAGCAGGCGGCAGACTGAATCACCCCTCCACTTT. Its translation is CASRRQTESPLHF.

DNA of the CDR3: TGTGCCAGCGGGGACATGCTCAATTCACCCCTCCACTTT. Translating it yields CASGDMLNSPLHF. The V gene is TRBV6-5, the J gene TRBJ1-6, with D possibly matching TRBD1 (6 bases). V shed 8 bases and J shed 7 bases, with 12 bases lying between them. The CDR3 has 13 amino acids. Germline lookup yields CDR1 MNHEY and CDR2 SVGAGI.

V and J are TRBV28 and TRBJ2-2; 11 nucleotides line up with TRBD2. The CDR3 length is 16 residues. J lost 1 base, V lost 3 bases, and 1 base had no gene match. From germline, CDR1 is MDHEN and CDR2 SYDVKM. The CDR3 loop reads CASSFGTSGNTGELFF. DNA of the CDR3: TGTGCCAGCAGTTTCGGGACTAGCGGGAACACCGGGGAGCTGTTTTTT.

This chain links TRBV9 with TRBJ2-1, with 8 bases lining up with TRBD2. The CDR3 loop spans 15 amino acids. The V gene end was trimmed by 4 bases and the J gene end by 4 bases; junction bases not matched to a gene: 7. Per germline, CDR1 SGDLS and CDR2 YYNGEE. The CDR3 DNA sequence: TGTGCCAGCAGCCCCACATTAGCGGGATACAATGAGCAGTTCTTC. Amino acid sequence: CASSPTLAGYNEQFF.

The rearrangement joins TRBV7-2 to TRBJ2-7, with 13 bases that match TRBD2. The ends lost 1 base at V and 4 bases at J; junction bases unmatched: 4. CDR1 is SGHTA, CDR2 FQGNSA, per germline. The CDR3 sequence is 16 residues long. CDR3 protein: CASSLGTSGRIYEQYF. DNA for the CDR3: TGTGCCAGCAGCTTAGGGACTAGCGGGAGAATTTACGAGCAGTACTTC.

This chain's CDR3 is CASSHRPGTRGYEAFF. The CDR3 DNA follows: TGTGCCAGTAGTCACCGGCCGGGGACTCGAGGGTATGAAGCTTTCTTT. The chain links TRBV19 to TRBJ1-1; weak D call: TRBD1 (5 bases). Germline V gene lookup returns CDR1 LNHDA and CDR2 SQIVND (reference sequence). The V end lost 5 bases, the J end lost 7 bases, and 23 bases lay between the germline ends. This CDR3 is built from 16 residues.

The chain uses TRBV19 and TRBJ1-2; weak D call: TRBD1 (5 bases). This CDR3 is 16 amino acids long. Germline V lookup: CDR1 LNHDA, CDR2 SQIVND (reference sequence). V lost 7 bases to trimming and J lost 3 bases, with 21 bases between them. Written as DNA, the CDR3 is TGTGCCAGTATTCGGCAGGGTGGAACTCAAGACTATGGCTACACCTTC. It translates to CASIRQGGTQDYGYTF.

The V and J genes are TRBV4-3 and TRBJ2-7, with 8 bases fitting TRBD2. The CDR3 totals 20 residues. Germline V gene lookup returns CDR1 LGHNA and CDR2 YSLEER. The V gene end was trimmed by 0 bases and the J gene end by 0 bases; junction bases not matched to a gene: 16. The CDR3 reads CASSQDFRRGLSGSSYEQYF. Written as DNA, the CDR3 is TGCGCCAGCAGCCAAGATTTTCGGAGGGGTCTCAGCGGGAGCTCCTACGAGCAGTACTTC.

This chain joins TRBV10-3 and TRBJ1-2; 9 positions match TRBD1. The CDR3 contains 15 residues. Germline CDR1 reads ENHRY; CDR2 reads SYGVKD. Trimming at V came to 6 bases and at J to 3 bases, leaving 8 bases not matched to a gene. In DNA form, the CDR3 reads TGTGCCATCAGCCCTGGACAGGGGTCCTACTATGGCTACACCTTC. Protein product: CAISPGQGSYYGYTF.